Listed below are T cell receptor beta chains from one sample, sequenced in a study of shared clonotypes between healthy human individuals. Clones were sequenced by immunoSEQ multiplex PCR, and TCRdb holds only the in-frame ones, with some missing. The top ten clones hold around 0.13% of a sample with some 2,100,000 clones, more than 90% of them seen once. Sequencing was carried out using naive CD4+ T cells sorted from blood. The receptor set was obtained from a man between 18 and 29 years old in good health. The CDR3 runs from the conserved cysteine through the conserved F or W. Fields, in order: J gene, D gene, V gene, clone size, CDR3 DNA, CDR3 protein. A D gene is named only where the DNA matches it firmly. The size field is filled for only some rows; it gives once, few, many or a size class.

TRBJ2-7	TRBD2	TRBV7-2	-	TGTGCCAGCAGCGTCCAGCGGGATTCCTACGAGCAGTACTTC	CASSVQRDSYEQYF
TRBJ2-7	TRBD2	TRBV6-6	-	TGTGCCAGCAGTTACCGATCTAGCGGGAGGTCCTACGAGCAGTACTTC	CASSYRSSGRSYEQYF
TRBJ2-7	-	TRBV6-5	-	TGTGCCAGCAGTTACTCGAGCGACAGCTCCTACGAGCAGTACTTC	CASSYSSDSSYEQYF
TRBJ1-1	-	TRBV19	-	TGTGCCAGTAGTATGCGGGGTTCAGGAACGAACACTGAAGCTTTCTTT	CASSMRGSGTNTEAFF
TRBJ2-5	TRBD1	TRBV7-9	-	TGTGCCAGCAGCTTAGCCCGGGACAGGGGGGGAGAGACCCAGTACTTC	CASSLARDRGGETQYF
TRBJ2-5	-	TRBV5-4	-	TGTGCCAGCAGCTTGGCCCCCACGGAGACCCAGTACTTC	CASSLAPTETQYF
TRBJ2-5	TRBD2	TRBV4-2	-	TGTGCCAGCAGCCAAGATAAAGGGACTAGCGAAGAGACCCAGTACTTC	CASSQDKGTSEETQYF
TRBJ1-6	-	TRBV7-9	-	TGTGCCAGCAGCCCAGGGGAAAGGGTGGGCGCCCTCCACTTT	CASSPGERVGALHF
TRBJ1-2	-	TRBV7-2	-	TGTGCCAGCAGCTCATTCCCTTTAGCGACCCAACGCAACTATGGCTACACCTTC	CASSSFPLATQRNYGYTF
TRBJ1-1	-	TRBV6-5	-	TGTGCCAGCACTTACGGGGGGGAGAACACTGAAGCTTTCTTT	CASTYGGENTEAFF
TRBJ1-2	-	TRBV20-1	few	TGCAGTGCGAGCGGGGATGGCTACACCTTC	CSASGDGYTF
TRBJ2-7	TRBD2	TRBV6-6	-	TGTGCCAGCAGTTACGAACTAGCGGGGGCCTACGAGCAGTACTTC	CASSYELAGAYEQYF
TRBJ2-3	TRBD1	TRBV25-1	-	TGTGCCAGCAGTGAACTTCTCGGGACAGGGATCACAGATACGCAGTATTTT	CASSELLGTGITDTQYF
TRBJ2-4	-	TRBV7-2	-	TGTGCCAGCAGCTTAGGCAGGGTAGCCAAAAACATTCAGTACTTC	CASSLGRVAKNIQYF
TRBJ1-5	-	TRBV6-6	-	TGTGCCAGCAGTTACTACAGGGATCAGCAGCCCCAGCATTTT	CASSYYRDQQPQHF
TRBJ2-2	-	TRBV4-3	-	TGCGCCAGCAGCCAACAACAGGGATCCACCGGGGAGCTGTTTTTT	CASSQQQGSTGELFF
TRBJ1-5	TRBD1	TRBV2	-	TGTGCCAGCAGTGAAGCCCTGACAGGGACACAGCCCCAGCATTTT	CASSEALTGTQPQHF
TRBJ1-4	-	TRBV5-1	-	TGCGCCAGCAGCTTGGGGATATTAGGGGACGCTGGGGAAAAACTGTTTTTT	CASSLGILGDAGEKLFF
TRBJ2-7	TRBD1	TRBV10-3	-	TGTGCCACTCAAGAACAGGGGGCCGGGTACGAGCAGTACTTC	CATQEQGAGYEQYF
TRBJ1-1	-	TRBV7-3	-	TGTGCCAGCAGCTTAAACCCAGGAGTAGAGGCTTTCTTT	CASSLNPGVEAFF
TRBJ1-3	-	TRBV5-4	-	TGTGCCAGCAGCTTAAGGACACCAACTGGAAACACCATATATTTT	CASSLRTPTGNTIYF
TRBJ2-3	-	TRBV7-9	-	TGTGCCAGCAGCTTAAGGGACGCTCAAACAAGAGATACGCAGTATTTT	CASSLRDAQTRDTQYF
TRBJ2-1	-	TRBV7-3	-	TGTGCCAGCAGCCTATTAAACCCAGGGGCCGGTAATCGCGATGAGCAGTTCTTC	CASSLLNPGAGNRDEQFF
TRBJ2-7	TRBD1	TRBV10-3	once	TGTGCCATCAGTCAGACAGGGAACTACGAGCAGTACTTC	CAISQTGNYEQYF